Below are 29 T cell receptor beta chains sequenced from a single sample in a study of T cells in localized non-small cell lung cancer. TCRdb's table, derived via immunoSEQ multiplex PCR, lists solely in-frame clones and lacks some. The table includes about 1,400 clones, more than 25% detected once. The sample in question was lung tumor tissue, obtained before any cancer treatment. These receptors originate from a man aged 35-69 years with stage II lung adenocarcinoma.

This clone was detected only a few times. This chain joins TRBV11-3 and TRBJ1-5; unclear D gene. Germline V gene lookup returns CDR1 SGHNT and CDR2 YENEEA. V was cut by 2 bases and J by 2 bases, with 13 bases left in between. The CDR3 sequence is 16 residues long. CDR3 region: CASSLTGVGGNQPQHF. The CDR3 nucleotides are TGTGCCAGCAGCTTAACGGGCGTGGGAGGCAATCAGCCCCAGCATTTT.

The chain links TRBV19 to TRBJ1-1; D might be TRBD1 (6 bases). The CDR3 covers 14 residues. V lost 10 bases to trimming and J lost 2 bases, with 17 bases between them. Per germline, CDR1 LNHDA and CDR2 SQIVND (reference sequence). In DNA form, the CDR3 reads TGTGCCACCACAACCCGGACAGCCAACACTGAAGCTTTCTTT. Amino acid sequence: CATTTRTANTEAFF.

CDR3 bases: TGTGCCAGCACCACACTAGCGGGAGGCCAAGAGACCCAGTACTTC. This encodes CASTTLAGGQETQYF. The chain uses TRBV11-3 and TRBJ2-5, with TRBD2 matching over 12 bases. Per germline, CDR1 SGHNT and CDR2 YENEEA. The CDR3 is 15 amino acids. The junction had 4 bases not matched to a gene; V was cut back by 7 bases and J by 1 base.

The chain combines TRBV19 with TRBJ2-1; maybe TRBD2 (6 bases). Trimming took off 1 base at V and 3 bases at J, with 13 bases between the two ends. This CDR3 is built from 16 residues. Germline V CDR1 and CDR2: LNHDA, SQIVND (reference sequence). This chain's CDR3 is CASSIGLAVFYNEQFF. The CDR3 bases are TGTGCCAGTAGTATAGGGTTAGCGGTTTTCTACAATGAGCAGTTCTTC.

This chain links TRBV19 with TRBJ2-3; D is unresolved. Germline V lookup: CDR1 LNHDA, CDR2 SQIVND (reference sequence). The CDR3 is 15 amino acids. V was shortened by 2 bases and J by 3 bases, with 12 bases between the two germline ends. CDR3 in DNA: TGTGCCAGTAGTATAAGAAGAGCATCTACAGATACGCAGTATTTT. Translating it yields CASSIRRASTDTQYF.

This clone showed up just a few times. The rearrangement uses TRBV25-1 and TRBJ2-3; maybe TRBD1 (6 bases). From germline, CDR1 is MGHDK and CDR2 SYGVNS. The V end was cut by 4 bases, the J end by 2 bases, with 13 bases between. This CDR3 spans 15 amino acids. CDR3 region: CASSALDSYTDTQYF. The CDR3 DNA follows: TGTGCCAGCAGTGCCCTGGACAGTTACACAGATACGCAGTATTTT.

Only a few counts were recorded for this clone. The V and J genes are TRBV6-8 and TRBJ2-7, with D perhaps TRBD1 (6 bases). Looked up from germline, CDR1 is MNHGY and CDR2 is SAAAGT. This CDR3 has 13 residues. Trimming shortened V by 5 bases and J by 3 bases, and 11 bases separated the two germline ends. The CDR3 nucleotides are TGTGCCAGCAGTGAGGGACACGACTACGAGCAGTACTTC. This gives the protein CASSEGHDYEQYF.

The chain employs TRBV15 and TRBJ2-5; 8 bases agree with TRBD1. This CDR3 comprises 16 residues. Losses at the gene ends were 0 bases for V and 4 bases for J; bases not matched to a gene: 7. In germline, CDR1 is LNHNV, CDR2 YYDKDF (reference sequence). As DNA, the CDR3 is TGTGCCACCAGCAGAGATATGTCGACAGGGGCAGAGACCCAGTACTTC. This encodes CATSRDMSTGAETQYF.

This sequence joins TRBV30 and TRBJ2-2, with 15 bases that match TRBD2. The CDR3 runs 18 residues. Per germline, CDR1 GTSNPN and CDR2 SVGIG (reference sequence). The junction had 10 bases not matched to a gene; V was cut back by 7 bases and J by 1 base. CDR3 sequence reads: CASPRTSGRAGNTGELFF. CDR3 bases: TGTGCCTCCCCCCGGACTAGCGGGAGGGCCGGGAACACCGGGGAGCTGTTTTTT.

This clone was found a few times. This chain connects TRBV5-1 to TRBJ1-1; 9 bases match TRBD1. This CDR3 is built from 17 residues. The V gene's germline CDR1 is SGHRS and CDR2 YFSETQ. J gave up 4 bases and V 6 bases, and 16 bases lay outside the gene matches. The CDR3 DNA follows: TGCGCCAGCACGATGAAAGGGACAGGGATTTTTGGCACTGAAGCTTTCTTT. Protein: CASTMKGTGIFGTEAFF.

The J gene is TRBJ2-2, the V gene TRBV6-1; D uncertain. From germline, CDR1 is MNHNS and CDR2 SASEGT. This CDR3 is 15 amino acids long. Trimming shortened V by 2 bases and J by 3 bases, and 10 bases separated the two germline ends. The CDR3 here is CASSEHSKDTGELFF. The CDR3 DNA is TGTGCCAGCAGTGAACACAGCAAGGACACCGGGGAGCTGTTTTTT.

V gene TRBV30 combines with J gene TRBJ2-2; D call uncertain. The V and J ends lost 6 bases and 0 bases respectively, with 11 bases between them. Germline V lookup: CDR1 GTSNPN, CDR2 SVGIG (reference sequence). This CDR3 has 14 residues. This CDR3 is CACPRRTNTGELFF. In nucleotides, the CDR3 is TGTGCCTGCCCTCGGCGGACGAACACCGGGGAGCTGTTTTTT.

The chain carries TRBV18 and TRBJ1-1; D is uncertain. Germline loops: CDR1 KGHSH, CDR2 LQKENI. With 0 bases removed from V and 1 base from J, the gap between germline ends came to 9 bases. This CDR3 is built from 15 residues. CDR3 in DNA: TGTGCCAGCTCACCACCCGGACCGAGGAACACTGAAGCTTTCTTT. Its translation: CASSPPGPRNTEAFF.

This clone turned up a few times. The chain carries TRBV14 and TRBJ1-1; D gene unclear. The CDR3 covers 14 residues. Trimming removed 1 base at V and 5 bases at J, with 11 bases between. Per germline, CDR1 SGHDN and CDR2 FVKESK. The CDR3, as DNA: TGTGCCAGCAGCCAAGTTAGAGCCAGGACTGAAGCTTTCTTT. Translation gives CASSQVRARTEAFF.

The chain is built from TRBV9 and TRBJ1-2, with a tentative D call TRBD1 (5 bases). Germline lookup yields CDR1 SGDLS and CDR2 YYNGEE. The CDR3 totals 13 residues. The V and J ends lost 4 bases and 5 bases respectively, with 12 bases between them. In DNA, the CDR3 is TGTGCCAGCAGCCAGGCGGCAGGGTATGGCTACACCTTC. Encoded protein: CASSQAAGYGYTF.

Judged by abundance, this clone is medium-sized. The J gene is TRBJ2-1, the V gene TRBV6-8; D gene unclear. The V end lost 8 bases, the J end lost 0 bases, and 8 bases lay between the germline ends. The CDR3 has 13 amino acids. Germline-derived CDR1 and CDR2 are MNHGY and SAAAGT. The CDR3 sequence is CASGSSSYNEQFF. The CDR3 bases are TGTGCCAGCGGATCCAGCTCCTACAATGAGCAGTTCTTC.

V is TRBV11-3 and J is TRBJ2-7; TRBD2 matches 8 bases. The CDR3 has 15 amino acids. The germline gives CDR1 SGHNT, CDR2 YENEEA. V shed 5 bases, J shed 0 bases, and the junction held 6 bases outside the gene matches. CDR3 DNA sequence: TGTGCCAGCAGCCCAGAAGCGGGAGTCTCCTACGAGCAGTACTTC. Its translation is CASSPEAGVSYEQYF. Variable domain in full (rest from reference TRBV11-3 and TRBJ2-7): EAGVVQSPRYKIIEKKQPVAFWCNPISGHNTLYWYLQNLGQGPELLIRYENEEAVDDSQLPKDRFSAERLKGVDSTLKIQPAELGDSAVYLCASSPEAGVSYEQYFGPGTRLTVT.

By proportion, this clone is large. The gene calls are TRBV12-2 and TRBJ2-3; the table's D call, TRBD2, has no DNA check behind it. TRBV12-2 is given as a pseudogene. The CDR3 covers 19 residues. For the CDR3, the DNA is TGTGCAAGTCGCTTAGACCCCCACGAGGAAGGACTGGGCACAGATACGCAGTATTTT. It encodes CASRLDPHEEGLGTDTQYF.

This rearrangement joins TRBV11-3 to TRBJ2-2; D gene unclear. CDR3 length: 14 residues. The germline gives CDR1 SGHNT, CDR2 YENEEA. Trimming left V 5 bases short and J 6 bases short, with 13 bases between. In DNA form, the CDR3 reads TGTGCCAGCAGCGTCCGAACCCGACCCGGGGAGCTGTTTTTT. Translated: CASSVRTRPGELFF.

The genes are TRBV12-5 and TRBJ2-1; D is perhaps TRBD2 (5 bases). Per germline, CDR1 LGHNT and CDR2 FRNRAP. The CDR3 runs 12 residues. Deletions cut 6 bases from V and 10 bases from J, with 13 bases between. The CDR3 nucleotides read TGTGCTAGTGGCCTCGAGCGCGGGGAGCAGTTCTTC. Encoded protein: CASGLERGEQFF.

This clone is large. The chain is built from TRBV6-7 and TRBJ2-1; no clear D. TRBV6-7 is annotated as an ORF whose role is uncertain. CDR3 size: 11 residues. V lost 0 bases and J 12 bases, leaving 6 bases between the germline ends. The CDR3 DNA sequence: TGTGCCAGCAGTTACTCCCCCCGGCAGTTCTTC. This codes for CASSYSPRQFF.

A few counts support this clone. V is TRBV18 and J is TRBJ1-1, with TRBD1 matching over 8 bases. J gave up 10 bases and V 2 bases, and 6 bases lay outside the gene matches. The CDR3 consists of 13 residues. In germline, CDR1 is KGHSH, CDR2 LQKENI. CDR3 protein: CASSPGTGRGAFF. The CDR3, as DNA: TGTGCCAGCTCACCAGGGACAGGCCGTGGAGCTTTCTTT.

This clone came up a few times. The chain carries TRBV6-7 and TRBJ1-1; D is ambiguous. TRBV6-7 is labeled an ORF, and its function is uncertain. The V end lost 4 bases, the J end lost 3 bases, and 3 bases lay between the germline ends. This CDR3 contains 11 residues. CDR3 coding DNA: TGTGCCAGCAGTTTTGACACTGAAGCTTTCTTT. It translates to CASSFDTEAFF.

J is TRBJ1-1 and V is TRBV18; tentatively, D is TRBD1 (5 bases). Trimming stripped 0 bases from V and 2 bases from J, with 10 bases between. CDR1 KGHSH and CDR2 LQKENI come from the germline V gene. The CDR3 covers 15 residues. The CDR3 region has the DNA TGTGCCAGCTCACCACCGGCAGGGCAAAACACTGAAGCTTTCTTT. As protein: CASSPPAGQNTEAFF.

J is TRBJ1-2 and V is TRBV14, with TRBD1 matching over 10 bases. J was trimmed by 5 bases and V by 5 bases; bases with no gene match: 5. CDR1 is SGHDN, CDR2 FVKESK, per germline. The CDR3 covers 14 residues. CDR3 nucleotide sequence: TGTGCCAGCAGCTCGGACAGGGGGAGGTATGGCTACACCTTC. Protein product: CASSSDRGRYGYTF.

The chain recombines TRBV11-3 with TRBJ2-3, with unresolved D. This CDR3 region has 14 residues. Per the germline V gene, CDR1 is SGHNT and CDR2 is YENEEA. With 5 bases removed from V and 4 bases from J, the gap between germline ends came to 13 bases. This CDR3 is CASSQVTGADTQYF. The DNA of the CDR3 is TGTGCCAGCAGCCAAGTAACTGGAGCAGATACGCAGTATTTT. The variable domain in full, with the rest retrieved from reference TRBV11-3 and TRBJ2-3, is EAGVVQSPRYKIIEKKQPVAFWCNPISGHNTLYWYLQNLGQGPELLIRYENEEAVDDSQLPKDRFSAERLKGVDSTLKIQPAELGDSAVYLCASSQVTGADTQYFGPGTRLTVL.

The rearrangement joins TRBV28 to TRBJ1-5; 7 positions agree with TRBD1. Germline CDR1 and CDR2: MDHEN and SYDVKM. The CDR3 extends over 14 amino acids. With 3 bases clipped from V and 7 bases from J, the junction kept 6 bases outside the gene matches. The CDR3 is CASSFEGARQPQHF. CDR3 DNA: TGTGCCAGCAGTTTTGAGGGGGCCCGGCAGCCCCAGCATTTT.

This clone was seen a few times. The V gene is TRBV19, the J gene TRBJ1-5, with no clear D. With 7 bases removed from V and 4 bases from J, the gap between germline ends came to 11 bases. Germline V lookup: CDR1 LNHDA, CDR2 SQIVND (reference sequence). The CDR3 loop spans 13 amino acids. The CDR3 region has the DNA TGTGCCAGTACCCAAGTGGGTAATCAGCCCCAGCATTTT. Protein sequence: CASTQVGNQPQHF.

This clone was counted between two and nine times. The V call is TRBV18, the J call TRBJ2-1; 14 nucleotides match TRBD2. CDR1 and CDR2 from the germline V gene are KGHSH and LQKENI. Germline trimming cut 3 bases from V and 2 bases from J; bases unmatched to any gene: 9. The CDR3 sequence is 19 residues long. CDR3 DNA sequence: TGTGCCAGCTCACCGAGGGGGACTAGCGGGAGTGTCACCTACAATGAGCAGTTCTTC. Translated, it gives CASSPRGTSGSVTYNEQFF.